This TCR beta chain is drawn from a study of human CD8 memory T cell subsets. As concerns this clonotype: What it recognizes is unknown.

It was UMI-labeled 5' RACE by which the TCR beta libraries were made. TCRdb re-called the 5' RACE reads and catalogs CDR3 proteins one per entry, DNA excluded. This specimen shows roughly 10,000 distinct CDR3 sequences; the ten leading clones hold roughly 21%. The CDR3 totals 17 residues. Germline loops: CDR1 LGHNA, CDR2 YSLEER. General study findings and limits: T cell repertoires from the stem-like memory and precursor exhausted subsets showed minimal mutual overlap.

The PBMC were taken from buffy coats given by healthy donors. Input material: CD8+ T cells from PBMCs. The V call is TRBV4-3, the J call TRBJ2-3; TCRdb calls TRBD1, which cannot be checked without DNA. This clonotype was sampled from a human donor in good health. The chain's CDR3 is CASSQDHDRGVKDTQYF.